A single sample is the source of the 23 T cell receptor beta chains below, sequenced in a study of blood T cell repertoires in COVID-19. Repertoires were generated with immunoSEQ multiplex PCR, while TCRdb's copy carries only in-frame clones and drops some. The sample includes under 250,000 clones, roughly four fifths of them seen just once. Sequenced material: peripheral blood. Receptors were obtained from a man aged 45-60 years with acute or convalescent COVID-19.

The rearrangement joins TRBV27 to TRBJ1-5; D ambiguous. Germline values: CDR1 MNHEY, CDR2 SMNVEV (reference sequence). The CDR3 has 14 residues. Trimming shortened V by 3 bases and J by 5 bases, and 11 bases separated the two germline ends. The CDR3 sequence: CASSFGGRHQPQHF. The CDR3 nucleotides read TGTGCCAGCAGTTTTGGAGGGAGGCATCAGCCCCAGCATTTT.

The J gene is TRBJ1-5, the V gene TRBV28, with 7 positions matching TRBD1. Per the germline V gene, CDR1 is MDHEN and CDR2 is SYDVKM. Trimming at V came to 4 bases and at J to 3 bases, leaving 12 bases not matched to a gene. The CDR3 runs to 17 residues. CDR3 sequence (DNA): TGTGCCAGCAGTTCACCTCTCGACAGGGCTTTCAATCAGCCCCAGCATTTT. Its translation: CASSSPLDRAFNQPQHF. Full variable domain (outside the CDR3, taken from reference TRBV28 and TRBJ1-5): DVKVTQSSRYLVKRTGEKVFLECVQDMDHENMFWYRQDPGLGLRLIYFSYDVKMKEKGDIPEGYSVSREKKERFSLILESASTNQTSMYLCASSSPLDRAFNQPQHFGDGTRLSIL.

The chain has TRBV4-2 and TRBJ2-5, with D maybe TRBD2 (6 bases). The CDR3 runs 15 residues. The germline V gene has CDR1 LGHNA and CDR2 YNFKEQ. V lost 3 bases, J lost 5 bases, and 16 bases lay in between. The CDR3 region has the DNA TGTGCCAGCAGCCAGTCCGGGGGTCAGGAGGAGACCCAGTACTTC. Translation gives CASSQSGGQEETQYF.

This clone was counted between two and nine times. The chain joins TRBV2 to TRBJ1-1, with D hard to call. With 4 bases removed from V and 4 bases from J, the gap between germline ends came to 22 bases. CDR3 size: 17 residues. CDR1 is SNHLY and CDR2 is FYNNEI in the germline V gene. The CDR3 spells CASSAFHAFSGATEAFF. The CDR3 DNA reads TGTGCCAGCAGTGCCTTCCACGCATTCAGTGGAGCCACTGAAGCTTTCTTT.

The rearrangement uses TRBV7-8 and TRBJ1-5; no reliable D call. This CDR3 region has 16 residues. The germline gives CDR1 SGHVS, CDR2 FQNEAQ. Trimming removed 3 bases from V and 0 bases from J, with 12 bases in between. CDR3 loop: CASSFSRRDSNQPQHF. CDR3 sequence (DNA): TGTGCCAGCAGCTTCTCGAGGCGAGATAGCAATCAGCCCCAGCATTTT.

The rearrangement uses TRBV28 and TRBJ2-1; no clear D gene. Germline V gives CDR1 MDHEN, CDR2 SYDVKM. V lost 6 bases, J lost 3 bases, and 3 bases lay in between. The CDR3 runs 11 residues. CDR3 DNA sequence: TGTGCCAGCAGACTCTACAATGAGCAGTTCTTC. Protein product: CASRLYNEQFF.

The rearrangement uses TRBV9 and TRBJ2-3; weak D call: TRBD1 (5 bases). V lost 0 bases, J lost 4 bases, and 12 bases lay in between. Germline V gene lookup returns CDR1 SGDLS and CDR2 YYNGEE. The CDR3 sequence is 15 residues long. The DNA for the CDR3 is TGTGCCAGCAGCGTAGAAGGGGATTCGGCAGATACGCAGTATTTT. Residues: CASSVEGDSADTQYF.

This chain connects TRBV6-1 to TRBJ2-7; 16 bases are a match to TRBD2. The CDR3 consists of 17 residues. Trimming cost V 3 bases and J 7 bases; bases outside gene matches: 9. Per germline, CDR1 MNHNS and CDR2 SASEGT. CDR3 nucleotides: TGTGCCAGCAGTGACCTTGGGACTAGCGGGAGGGCGGGTGAGCAGTACTTC. Translating it yields CASSDLGTSGRAGEQYF.

This clone has only one observation. At one end the junction does not follow the germline gene, possibly because of a read error. The rearrangement joins TRBV6-1 to TRBJ1-6, with 7 bases lining up with TRBD1. Germline CDR1 and CDR2: MNHNS and SASEGT. The CDR3 spans 14 residues. The CDR3 DNA reads TGTGCCAGCAGGGAAGGGACAGATAATTCACCCCTCCACTTT. Translating gives CASREGTDNSPLHF.

The table lists this clone with a count of one. At one end, the junction sequence differs from germline, possibly due to a read error. V and J are TRBV7-7 and TRBJ2-2, with 8 bases aligning to TRBD1. Germline V gene lookup returns CDR1 SSHAT and CDR2 FNYEAQ (reference sequence). The CDR3 has 15 amino acids. CDR3 sequence (DNA): TGTGCTAGCAGCTACGACAGGGGCGGCACCGGGGAGCTGTTTTTT. It codes for CASSYDRGGTGELFF.

The chain links TRBV7-2 to TRBJ1-3; the match to TRBD1 covers 9 bases. The CDR3 has 15 residues. Germline CDR1 is SGHTA and CDR2 is FQGNSA. V dropped 5 bases and J dropped 8; count of bases not matched to a gene: 10. Here the CDR3 DNA reads TGTGCCAGCAGCCCCCGGTGGACAGGGGAGCACACCATATATTTT. The encoded protein is CASSPRWTGEHTIYF.

V gene TRBV25-1 combines with J gene TRBJ1-4; TRBD1 matches 7 bases. V gave up 1 base and J gave up 3 bases; unmatched junction bases: 5. The length of the CDR3 is 16 residues. Germline CDR1 MGHDK, CDR2 SYGVNS. CDR3 DNA: TGTGCCAGCAGTGAATTCAGGGACAGTGCTAATGAAAAACTGTTTTTT. Its translation: CASSEFRDSANEKLFF.

The gene calls are TRBV11-1 and TRBJ2-2, with D perhaps TRBD1 (6 bases). Trimming removed 5 bases at V and 1 base at J, with 14 bases between. Germline V gene lookup returns CDR1 SGHAT and CDR2 FQDESV (reference sequence). The CDR3 runs to 16 residues. CDR3 sequence: CASSRETGKNTGELFF. The DNA for the CDR3 is TGTGCCAGCAGCAGAGAGACAGGCAAGAACACCGGGGAGCTGTTTTTT.

The V gene is TRBV23-1, the J gene TRBJ2-7; a weak D match, TRBD2 (5 bases). TRBV23-1 is noted as an ORF with a role that remains uncertain. There are 17 residues in the CDR3. The V end lost 4 bases, the J end lost 4 bases, and 23 bases lay between the germline ends. The CDR3 nucleotides read TGCGCCAGCAGTCCCACCGGAGGCGGGCATCCCCTTTACGAGCAGTACTTC. Protein: CASSPTGGGHPLYEQYF.

This sequence joins TRBV3-1 (or the pseudogene TRBV3-2) and TRBJ2-1; 11 nucleotides match TRBD2. The junction had 6 bases not matched to a gene; V was cut back by 4 bases and J by 4 bases. The CDR3 loop spans 16 amino acids. From germline, CDR1 is LGHDT and CDR2 YNNKEL (reference sequence). The CDR3 nucleotides are TGTGCCAGCAGCCTTTTAGCGGGAGGGCGGTACAATGAGCAGTTCTTC. Its translation is CASSLLAGGRYNEQFF.

The genes are TRBV15 and TRBJ1-2; 8 positions agree with TRBD1. The CDR3 contains 15 residues. Unmatched junction bases numbered 4, after V lost 0 bases and J lost 4 bases. Germline V gene lookup returns CDR1 LNHNV and CDR2 YYDKDF (reference sequence). The DNA of the CDR3 is TGTGCCACCAGCAGAGACCTACAGGGGGGCTATGGCTACACCTTC. It specifies CATSRDLQGGYGYTF. Using reference TRBV15 and TRBJ1-2 for the parts outside the CDR3, the full variable domain is DAMVIQNPRYQVTQFGKPVTLSCSQTLNHNVMYWYQQKSSQAPKLLFHYYDKDFNNEADTPDNFQSRRPNTSFCFLDIRSPGLGDTAMYLCATSRDLQGGYGYTFGSGTRLTVV.

The chain carries TRBV3-1 (or the pseudogene TRBV3-2) and TRBJ2-3; 8 bases map to TRBD1. The germline CDR1 and CDR2 sequences are LGHDT and YNNKEL (reference sequence). Trimming took 5 bases from V and 2 from J; bases not matched to a gene: 12. This CDR3 is 17 amino acids long. The CDR3 sequence: CASSYGYRQGTTDTQYF. DNA for the CDR3: TGTGCCAGCAGCTACGGTTACCGACAGGGGACCACAGATACGCAGTATTTT.

This clone occurred a few times. The chain employs TRBV29-1 and TRBJ2-5; 8 positions agree with TRBD2. Germline CDR1 SQVTM, CDR2 ANQGSEA. J gave up 2 bases and V 6 bases, and 2 bases lay outside the gene matches. This CDR3 contains 12 residues. DNA for the CDR3: TGCAGCGTATCTAGCGGGCAAGAGACCCAGTACTTC. Translating gives CSVSSGQETQYF.

The rearrangement joins TRBV10-1 to TRBJ1-5; D call uncertain. The ends were cut back, 3 bases at V and 4 bases at J, with 7 bases in the middle. Germline CDR1 reads WNHNN; CDR2 reads SYGVQD (reference sequence). This CDR3 contains 13 residues. CDR3 nucleotides: TGCGCCAGCAGTGAATCCGTAAATCAGCCCCAGCATTTT. This gives the protein CASSESVNQPQHF.

The chain carries TRBV5-6 and TRBJ2-5; possibly TRBD2 for D (5 bases). The germline V and J ends were trimmed by 4 bases and 5 bases, with 18 bases remaining between them. The CDR3 runs to 15 residues. Germline V lookup: CDR1 SGHDT, CDR2 YYEEEE. CDR3 protein: CASSGIRAGGETQYF. In DNA form, the CDR3 reads TGTGCCAGCAGCGGGATCCGCGCGGGCGGGGAGACCCAGTACTTC.

The chain has TRBV28 and TRBJ2-3, with D perhaps matching TRBD1 (6 bases). The CDR3 extends over 15 amino acids. CDR1 and CDR2 (germline): MDHEN, SYDVKM. The V end was cut by 5 bases, the J end by 1 base, with 13 bases between. The CDR3 loop reads CASSTTGSGTDTQYF. The CDR3 DNA reads TGTGCCAGCAGTACAACAGGGAGCGGCACAGATACGCAGTATTTT. The full variable domain, with the rest looked up from reference TRBV28 and TRBJ2-3, is DVKVTQSSRYLVKRTGEKVFLECVQDMDHENMFWYRQDPGLGLRLIYFSYDVKMKEKGDIPEGYSVSREKKERFSLILESASTNQTSMYLCASSTTGSGTDTQYFGPGTRLTVL.

The V and J genes are TRBV6-6 and TRBJ2-2; D not resolved. CDR3 length equals 15 residues. Germline values: CDR1 MNHNY, CDR2 SVGAGI (reference sequence). V was pared by 6 bases and J by 7 bases, with 18 bases between. The DNA for the CDR3 is TGTGCCAGCAGCCCCGTAAGAGGTGGTGGCGGGGAGCTGTTTTTT. Its translation is CASSPVRGGGGELFF.

The CDR3 is CASSSRGQRVNEQFF. CDR3 nucleotide sequence: TGTGCCAGCAGCTCCAGGGGCCAACGGGTCAATGAGCAGTTCTTC. The chain recombines TRBV7-9 with TRBJ2-1; D is perhaps TRBD1 (6 bases). The CDR3 consists of 15 residues. V shed 4 bases and J shed 6 bases, with 16 bases lying between them. Germline CDR1 is SEHNR and CDR2 is FQNEAQ (reference sequence).